The 13 T cell receptor beta chains below come from one sample, sequenced in a study of metastatic and nonmetastatic thyroid tumors. TCRdb reanalyzed the PCR reads with MiXCR. The table records around 4,000 clones, about 31% of them present only once. Patients underwent thyroid surgery, and none had received any treatment before it. The sample was adjacent normal tissue. These receptors were taken from a female donor with papillary thyroid cancer or a benign thyroid nodule (not recorded which). Some clones in this sample may be carry-over from other donors' samples.

J is TRBJ1-1 and V is TRBV2; 7 bases line up with TRBD1. CDR3 length: 15 amino acids. CDR1 and CDR2 from the germline V gene are SNHLY and FYNNEI. J gave up 0 bases and V 3 bases, and 4 bases lay outside the gene matches. The CDR3 coding sequence is TGTGCCAGCAGTGAGGACAGGACTTTGAACACTGAAGCTTTCTTT. Its protein product is CASSEDRTLNTEAFF.

The J gene is TRBJ2-7, the V gene TRBV7-2; D remains unclear. The CDR3 is 18 amino acids. CDR1 SGHTA and CDR2 FQGNSA come from the germline V gene. V was cut by 0 bases and J by 4 bases, with 22 bases left in between. CDR3 DNA sequence: TGTGCCAGCAGCTTAGCCCTAGTGGGCCCAACCACCAGGTACGAGCAGTACTTC. Its translation: CASSLALVGPTTRYEQYF.

In its sample, this clone is large (0.1 to 1%). The chain carries TRBV29-1 and TRBJ1-2, with D unresolved. Germline V gene sequence: CDR1 SQVTM, CDR2 ANQGSEA. The CDR3 totals 12 residues. V was pared by 2 bases and J by 0 bases, with 4 bases between. The CDR3 protein is CSVETANYGYTF. The CDR3, as DNA: TGCAGCGTTGAAACAGCTAACTATGGCTACACCTTC.

This chain links TRBV2 with TRBJ2-5; possible D gene TRBD2, 5 bases. The germline gives CDR1 SNHLY, CDR2 FYNNEI. Trimming left V 2 bases short and J 6 bases short, with 16 bases between. The CDR3 sequence is 15 residues long. CDR3 sequence reads: CASSERSLAGKTQYF. Written as DNA, the CDR3 is TGTGCCAGCAGTGAAAGGTCGCTAGCTGGGAAGACCCAGTACTTC.

The table lists this clone with a few counts. The genes are TRBV6-1 and TRBJ1-2, with a possible D match to TRBD1 (6 bases). Germline V gene lookup returns CDR1 MNHNS and CDR2 SASEGT. The germline V and J ends were trimmed by 6 bases and 5 bases, with 16 bases remaining between them. CDR3 length equals 14 residues. CDR3 in amino acids: CASSPRGGDYGYTF. Written as DNA, the CDR3 is TGTGCCAGCAGCCCCAGGGGCGGGGATTATGGCTACACCTTC.

This clone came up a few times. A much larger clonotype is one base distant, so this may be a read error. Other nucleotide sequences from this sample produce the same CDR3. V and J are TRBV2 and TRBJ2-5, with D perhaps given as TRBD1 or TRBD2 (5 bases each). CDR1 and CDR2 (germline): SNHLY, FYNNEI. The CDR3 is 14 residues long. Trimming left V 6 bases short and J 11 bases short, with 22 bases between. In DNA, the CDR3 is TGTGCCAGCAGCTTCCGGGACCTTCAAGAGGCTCAGTACTTC. Its translation is CASSFRDLQEAQYF.

By share, this clone ranks as large. V gene TRBV6-1 combines with J gene TRBJ1-2; D possibly corresponds to TRBD1 (6 bases). V lost 6 bases and J 8 bases, leaving 19 bases between the germline ends. Germline CDR1 is MNHNS and CDR2 is SASEGT. The CDR3 runs 14 residues. CDR3: CASSEIRGARGYTF. Written as DNA, the CDR3 is TGTGCCAGCAGCGAGATCCGGGGGGCAAGGGGCTACACCTTC.

This chain joins TRBV15 and TRBJ2-7; D may be TRBD2 (6 bases). Germline values: CDR1 LNHNV, CDR2 YYDKDF (reference sequence). CDR3 length: 13 residues. The V end lost 0 bases, the J end lost 12 bases, and 15 bases lay between the germline ends. CDR3 residues: CATSRDGGGRAYF. The CDR3 DNA is TGTGCCACCAGCAGAGATGGGGGAGGTCGAGCGTACTTC.

V usage is TRBV7-2 and J usage is TRBJ1-3; D ambiguous. V gave up 5 bases and J gave up 1 base, with 9 bases separating them. The germline gives CDR1 SGHTA, CDR2 FQGNSA. CDR3 length equals 14 residues. The CDR3 bases are TGTGCCAGCAGCCCGGCGGTATCTGGAAACACCATATATTTT. This encodes CASSPAVSGNTIYF.

This chain joins TRBV24-1 and TRBJ2-1; 7 bases are a match to TRBD1. In germline, CDR1 is KGHDR, CDR2 SFDVKD. The CDR3 contains 14 residues. With 0 bases clipped from V and 8 bases from J, the junction kept 3 bases outside the gene matches. CDR3 in amino acids: CATSDLNRGDEQFF. Here the CDR3 DNA reads TGTGCCACCAGTGATTTGAACAGGGGTGATGAGCAGTTCTTC.

The chain couples TRBV20-1 to TRBJ2-7; 7 nucleotides line up with TRBD1. The V gene end was trimmed by 6 bases and the J gene end by 4 bases; junction bases not matched to a gene: 6. The CDR3 contains 12 residues. CDR1 and CDR2 from the germline V gene are DFQATT and SNEGSKA (reference sequence). CDR3 in amino acids: CSARKQGYEQYF. In nucleotides, the CDR3 is TGCAGTGCAAGAAAACAGGGGTACGAGCAGTACTTC.

This chain joins TRBV11-2 and TRBJ2-1; no clear D gene. The V end lost 5 bases, the J end lost 5 bases, and 19 bases lay between the germline ends. The CDR3 loop spans 16 amino acids. Per the germline V gene, CDR1 is SGHAT and CDR2 is FQNNGV. CDR3 sequence (DNA): TGTGCCAGCAGCCTCCAGTCTCAAGTGGGGAACAATGAGCAGTTCTTC. Its translation: CASSLQSQVGNNEQFF.

This chain connects TRBV12-3 or TRBV12-4 to TRBJ1-5; TRBD1 might be the D (6 bases). Trimming removed 7 bases at V and 15 bases at J, with 25 bases between. The CDR3 runs 14 residues. The CDR3 here is CASILQGSSQPRHF. The CDR3 nucleotides read TGTGCCAGCATTCTACAGGGATCTAGTCAGCCAAGGCATTTT.